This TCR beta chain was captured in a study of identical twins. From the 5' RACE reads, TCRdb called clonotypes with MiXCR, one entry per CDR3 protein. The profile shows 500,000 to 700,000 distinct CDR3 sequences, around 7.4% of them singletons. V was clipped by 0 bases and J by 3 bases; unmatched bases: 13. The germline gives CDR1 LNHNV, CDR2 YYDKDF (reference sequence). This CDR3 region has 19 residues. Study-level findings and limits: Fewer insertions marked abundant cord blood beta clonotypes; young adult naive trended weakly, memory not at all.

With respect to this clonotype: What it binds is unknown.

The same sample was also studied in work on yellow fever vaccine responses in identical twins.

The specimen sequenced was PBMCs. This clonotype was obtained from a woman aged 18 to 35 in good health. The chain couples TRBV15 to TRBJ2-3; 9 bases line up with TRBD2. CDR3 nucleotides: TGTGCCACCAGCAGAGATCGCTCTAGCGGGATGATGAGGACAGATACGCAGTATTTT. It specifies CATSRDRSSGMMRTDTQYF.